The table lists the clone carrying this TCR beta chain with a few counts. What it binds is unknown. V lost 4 bases and J 5 bases, leaving 14 bases between the germline ends. The germline gives CDR1 SGHDN, CDR2 FVKESK. The CDR3 contains 14 residues. TCRdb reprocessed the reads with MiXCR, giving one entry per CDR3 protein. The sample has about 890,000 distinct CDR3 sequences, around 29% seen once. This specimen belongs to a study of T cell repertoires in cytomegalovirus infection. Turning to the study itself: Shared public TCR beta signatures pointed to both CMV infection and a matching HLA type. Study-wide points: What dominated the ex vivo response were HLA-C-restricted CMV-specific TCR beta clonotypes.

Sequencing used cultured CD8+ T cells from PBMCs, obtained from culture after CMV antigen stimulation. This chain joins TRBV14 and TRBJ1-2, with D unresolved. This receptor was obtained from a human donor in good health (CMV status not recorded). Some clones in this sample may be carry-over from other donors' samples. The CDR3 DNA is TGTGCCAGCAGCCGATTCCCCCTTGAATATGGCTACACCTTC. This codes for CASSRFPLEYGYTF.